The following is a T cell receptor beta chain sequence with its context. Its antigen is currently unknown. Other DNA sequences of this sample code for an identical CDR3. The sample belongs to a study of shared clonotypes between healthy human individuals. The study, taken as a whole, reports: Naive subsets, compared against memory subsets, generally had larger estimated richness values.

This CDR3 region has 12 residues. V dropped 4 bases and J dropped 3 bases, with 6 bases sitting between them. Germline loops: CDR1 SGHRS, CDR2 YFSETQ. In the study's own analysis: Junction-only immunoSEQ sequences carried no quality scores, so filtering differed. Here immunoSEQ multiplex PCR was the method, and the copy in TCRdb shows in-frame clones only, minus some. Clone size and the V and J calls come from that table; the DNA yielded D and trimming. The table shows approximately 2.1 million clones, with 85% to 95% occurring only once. The study enrolled healthy HIV-negative adults without recent acute infections or vaccinations as donors.

Sequencing was done on a sample of naive CD4+ T cells from PBMCs. Regarding subset: CD45RA+ positively selected. The clonotype originates from a man younger than 35 in good health. Some clones in this sample may be carry-over from other donors' samples. The J gene is TRBJ2-3, the V gene TRBV5-1; D call uncertain. CDR3 sequence (DNA): TGCGCCAGCAGCCTTAATACAGATACGCAGTATTTT. The encoded protein is CASSLNTDTQYF.